This is a list of T cell receptor beta chains from one sample in a study of T cell changes during pregnancy in multiple sclerosis. Here immunoSEQ multiplex PCR was the method, and the copy in TCRdb shows in-frame clones only, minus some. The data contain 70,000 to 80,000 clones, more than 90% of them singletons. Sequences were derived from peripheral blood, sampled after pregnancy. The receptors were sampled from a female donor in good health, enrolled as a control in a pregnancy study. CDR3s include the opening cysteine and the closing phenylalanine or tryptophan.

v_gene	j_gene	CDR3aa
TRBV18	TRBJ2-7	CASSPGGFSYEQYF
TRBV4-1	TRBJ2-5	CASSQDNQETQYF
TRBV29-1	TRBJ2-7	CSVGLGQGSTYEQYF
TRBV11-2	TRBJ1-6	CASSLQINSPLHF
TRBV5-8	TRBJ1-1	CASTKDRENTEAFF
TRBV5-1	TRBJ2-1	CASSLGLAGLNEQFF
TRBV9	TRBJ2-3	CASSHSGSADTQYF
TRBV5-6	TRBJ2-2	CASSQKGELFF
TRBV10-2	TRBJ1-2	CASSGRTGRYGYTF
TRBV28	TRBJ1-2	CASSLQGAGGYTF
TRBV2	TRBJ2-1	CASKPDRGLAYNEQFF
TRBV6-5	TRBJ1-5	CASSISRGNQPQHF
TRBV9	TRBJ1-1	CASSVSSENTEAFF
TRBV2	TRBJ2-3	CASSATPPTSTDTQYF
TRBV6-1	TRBJ2-3	CASSEVPTGLDTDTQYF
TRBV28	TRBJ1-1	CASSDRSNTEAFF
TRBV5-1	TRBJ2-3	CASSLSGSTDTQYF